The T cell receptor (beta chain) under discussion was sequenced for a study of blood T cell repertoires in COVID-19. The method was immunoSEQ multiplex PCR; TCRdb's version includes in-frame clones alone and lacks a portion of them. The data show about 49,000 clones, 65% to 90% seen once. The Seattle patients joined while their infection was active and were tracked longitudinally afterward. J gave up 2 bases and V 10 bases, and 14 bases lay outside the gene matches. Germline V lookup: CDR1 MGHRA, CDR2 YSYEKL. This CDR3 is built from 17 residues. The rearrangement links TRBV4-1 to TRBJ1-6, with 7 bases matching TRBD1. The sequenced sample consisted of peripheral blood. This receptor was identified in a woman aged 80 or older with COVID-19, enrolled during active disease. The CDR3 loop is CATGELRDSPYNSPLHF. The DNA of the CDR3 is TGCGCCACTGGGGAACTTCGGGACAGCCCCTATAATTCACCCCTCCACTTT.